Sequencing of this T cell receptor (beta chain) was carried out in a study of regulatory T cells in long-lasting Graves disease (dated by TCRdb to the early 2020s). Study-wide context: Persistent Graves' disease was defined as persistently positive TSH receptor autoantibodies together with antithyroid drug treatment for over 5 years. This study used TCR sequencing and RNA sequencing of peripheral blood to compare persistent Graves' disease patients against newly diagnosed Graves' disease patients. The study took place in China and was registered as a clinical trial. A total of about 33 samples underwent TCR sequencing: around 13 from persistent and approximately 20 from newly diagnosed Graves' disease patients. In the clinical cohort, patients with persistent Graves' disease had used antithyroid drugs for an average of around ten years. Study-wide conclusions, independent of this receptor: As a limitation, the authors acknowledged that the small sample size may reduce accuracy. Persistent patients shared more public clonotypes among themselves (roughly 2,700) than newly diagnosed patients did (nearly 1,000). Sequencing and analysis were limited to the TCR beta chain. Because the primary lesion, thyroid tissue, could not be accessed, the study looked at peripheral blood alone. Compared with newly diagnosed patients, persistent Graves' disease patients had lower TCR Shannon entropy and fewer highly expanded clones, which suggests clonal expansion.

This sample's time point label indicates: persistent/refractory GD, antithyroid drugs over 5 years with positive TRAb. RNA was extracted from PBMCs in TRIzol for both TCR sequencing and RNA sequencing. Graves' disease was diagnosed according to American Thyroid Association guidelines. Patients were recruited from an endocrinology department in Xi'an, China. From each patient, about 9 milliliters of peripheral blood was collected into an EDTA anticoagulant tube. PBMCs were isolated by Ficoll Paque Plus density gradient separation without further T cell sorting. RNA quality was checked with an Agilent 2100 Bioanalyzer and agarose gel, and concentration with a NanoDrop 2000. Preparation of the library involved multiplex PCR. Sequencing was carried out with an Illumina HiSeq 4000. To build TCR beta libraries, CDR3 regions were amplified by Arm-PCR using iRepertoire HTBI primers. Before sequencing, the PCR products underwent gel purification. On the authors' methods: A total of 62 TRBV and under 15 TRBJ segments were identified across samples and were used for gene usage analysis of CDR3 amino acid clonotypes. COPE and FqMerger were used to merge the filtered high-quality paired reads into contigs. BLAST was used to align contigs to IMGT TRBV, TRBD and TRBJ reference genes, and CDR3 was defined according to IMGT. Highly expanded clones were defined as clonotypes with a frequency above 0.1%. Shannon entropy was used to measure repertoire diversity, and the Gini coefficient was used to measure V-J evenness. A clonotype found in more than one individual was treated as public. TCRdb cleaned the public reads at Q25 with fastp, built clones with MiXCR and kept in-frame beta chains. Identical CDR3 protein sequences are pooled into one entry, listed with their most common genes and DNA. The V and J calls were not made by the authors but by TCRdb's processing. Across this sample there are 650,000 to 700,000 distinct CDR3 sequences, with about 32% seen only once. The top ten constitute under 55% of the sample.

Note on this clonotype: Its antigen is currently not known. The sample holds no much larger clone one base away, and base qualities are not on file.

The source of this sequence is a female donor with Graves disease. Sequencing was performed on peripheral blood mononuclear cells (PBMCs), taken when the disease was refractory, from a patient treated with antithyroid drugs.

The DNA sequence follows: TGTGCCAGCAGCTTAGGACAGGGGGTGAGAAAATCACCCCTCCACTTT. Translated, it gives CASSLGQGVRKSPLHF. The chain links TRBV13 with TRBJ1-6; 8 bases in the middle match TRBD1. The germline V gene (reference sequence) gives CDR1 as PRHDT and CDR2 as FYEKMQ. The junction shows trimming of 0 bases on V and 10 bases on J, and the gene matches do not reach 8 bases of it. The CDR3 starts with the cysteine, ends with the phenylalanine, and has 16 residues. Solely the CDR3 DNA is kept, with 48 bases framed from the first base.